This section outlines one TCR beta chain sequence together with its context. Sequence at one end of the junction differs from germline and may be a read error. Methods used by the authors: For nucleated cells, counts were estimated from reference gene primer amplification. The repertoire was sequenced with immunoSEQ multiplex PCR; TCRdb's copy has only in-frame clones and lacks some. Clonal size and the V and J genes are those of that table, whereas D and trimming came from the DNA. The data contain roughly 87,000 clones, roughly 83% of them singletons. The data were taken from a study of blood T cell repertoires in COVID-19. As for the study in general: Samples representing acute and convalescent COVID-19 were sourced from the United States, Italy and Spain. Nucleic acid was either cDNA or gDNA, and it came from T cells, B-cell-depleted T cells, or PBMCs.

This CDR3 comprises 12 residues. Germline CDR1 and CDR2: MDHEN and SYDVKM. The sequencing input was peripheral blood. This TCR came from a man in his fifties with active COVID-19. The chain employs TRBV28 and TRBJ2-5, with 7 positions matching TRBD1. The CDR3 DNA follows: TGTGCCAACAGTTCAGGGGGTGAGACCCAGTACTTC. Translation gives CANSSGGETQYF.